The clone carrying this TCR beta chain was detected once. Sequencing used immunoSEQ multiplex PCR; TCRdb keeps in-frame clones, though not all of them. The sample carries roughly 72,000 clones, approximately 81% recorded once. Germline V gene data show CDR1 as SGHNT and CDR2 as YYREEE (reference sequence). V was cut by 1 base and J by 5 bases, with 6 bases left in between. This CDR3 contains 13 residues. The data stem from a study of OX40 agonist ivuxolimab in advanced cancers. Study summary: Partial responses were achieved by three patients: one hepatocellular carcinoma, two cutaneous melanoma.

The rearrangement links TRBV5-4 to TRBJ2-2; D is uncertain. The clonotype was recovered from an adult with an advanced solid tumor such as melanoma, head and neck, liver or kidney cancer. Sequencing was performed on CD4+ or CD8+ T cells sorted from blood, taken in a trial of the OX40 agonist ivuxolimab. Written as DNA, the CDR3 is TGTGCCAGCAGCTTGAGTTCGACCGGGGAGCTGTTTTTT. It encodes CASSLSSTGELFF.